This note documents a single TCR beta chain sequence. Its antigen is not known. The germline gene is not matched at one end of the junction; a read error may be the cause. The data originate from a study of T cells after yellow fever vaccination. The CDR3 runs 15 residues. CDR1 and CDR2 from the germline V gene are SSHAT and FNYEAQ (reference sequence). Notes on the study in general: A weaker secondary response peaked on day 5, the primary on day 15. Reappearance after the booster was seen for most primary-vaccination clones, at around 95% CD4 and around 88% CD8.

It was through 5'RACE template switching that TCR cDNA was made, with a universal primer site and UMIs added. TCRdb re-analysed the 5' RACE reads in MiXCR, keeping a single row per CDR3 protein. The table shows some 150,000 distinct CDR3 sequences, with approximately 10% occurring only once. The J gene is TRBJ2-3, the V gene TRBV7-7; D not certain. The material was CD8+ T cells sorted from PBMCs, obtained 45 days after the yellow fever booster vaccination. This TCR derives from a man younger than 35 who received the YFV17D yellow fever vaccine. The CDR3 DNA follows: TGTGCTAGCAGCTTAGTACAGATAGTAGCAGATACGCAGTATTTT. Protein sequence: CASSLVQIVADTQYF.